This T cell receptor beta chain was captured by sequencing in a study of CD8 T cells in Susac syndrome. RNA in amounts of roughly 0.5 to 1 ug was reverse transcribed with random hexamers. MiXCR was run by TCRdb on the immunoSEQ multiplex PCR reads, yielding one entry per CDR3 protein. The sample lists some 50,000 distinct CDR3 sequences; 95% were seen once. Per the germline V gene, CDR1 is LGHDT and CDR2 is YNNKEL (reference sequence). V was pared by 6 bases and J by 4 bases, with 11 bases of the junction left unmatched. The CDR3 is made up of 15 amino acids. The sequenced sample consisted of CD8+ T cells from PBMCs. The TCR sequence derives from a human donor with Susac syndrome. V usage is TRBV3-1 and J usage is TRBJ2-5; TRBD2 aligns across 7 bases. CDR3 bases: TGTGCCAGCAGAGACAGTCTAGCGGACCTAGAGACCCAGTACTTC. This codes for CASRDSLADLETQYF.